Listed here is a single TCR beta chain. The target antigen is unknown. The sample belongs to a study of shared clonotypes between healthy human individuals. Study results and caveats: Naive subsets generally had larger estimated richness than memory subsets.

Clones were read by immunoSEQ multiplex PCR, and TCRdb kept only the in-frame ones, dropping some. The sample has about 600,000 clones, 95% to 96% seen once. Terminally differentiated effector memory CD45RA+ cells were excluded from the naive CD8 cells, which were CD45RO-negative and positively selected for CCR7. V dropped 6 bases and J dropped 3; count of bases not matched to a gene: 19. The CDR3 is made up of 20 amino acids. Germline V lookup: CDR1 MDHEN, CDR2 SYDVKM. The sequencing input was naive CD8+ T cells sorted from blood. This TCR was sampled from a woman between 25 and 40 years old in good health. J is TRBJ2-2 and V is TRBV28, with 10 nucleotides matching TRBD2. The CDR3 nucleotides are TGTGCCAGCAGCAGCCTAGTGACACCTACTAGCGGGAAACACACCGGGGAGCTGTTTTTT. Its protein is CASSSLVTPTSGKHTGELFF.